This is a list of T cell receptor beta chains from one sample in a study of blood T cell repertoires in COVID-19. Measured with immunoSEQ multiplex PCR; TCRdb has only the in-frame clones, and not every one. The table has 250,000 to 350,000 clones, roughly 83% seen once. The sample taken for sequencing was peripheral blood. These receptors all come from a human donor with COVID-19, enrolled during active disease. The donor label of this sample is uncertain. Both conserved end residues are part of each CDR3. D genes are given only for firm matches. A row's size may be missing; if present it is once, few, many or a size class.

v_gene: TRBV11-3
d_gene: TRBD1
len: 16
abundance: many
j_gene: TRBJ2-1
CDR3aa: CASSLAGTGIYNEQFF
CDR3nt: TGTGCCAGCAGCTTAGCTGGGACAGGGATCTACAATGAGCAGTTCTTC

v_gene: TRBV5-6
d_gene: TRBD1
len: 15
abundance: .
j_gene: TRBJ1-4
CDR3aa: CASSFDRGPNEKLFF
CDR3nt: TGTGCCAGCAGCTTTGACAGGGGCCCTAATGAAAAACTGTTTTTT

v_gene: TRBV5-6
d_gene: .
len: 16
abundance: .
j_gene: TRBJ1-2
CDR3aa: CASSLGRGLLNYGYTF
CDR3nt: TGTGCCAGCAGCCTGGGTCGGGGTCTACTTAACTATGGCTACACCTTC

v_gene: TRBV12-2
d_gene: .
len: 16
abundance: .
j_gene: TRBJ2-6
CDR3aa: CASRLAGLYGANVLTF
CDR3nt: TGTGCAAGTCGCTTAGCCGGGTTGTATGGGGCCAACGTCCTGACTTTC

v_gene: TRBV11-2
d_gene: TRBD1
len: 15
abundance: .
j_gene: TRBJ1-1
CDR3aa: CASSLGGTGSERAFF
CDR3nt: TGTGCCAGCAGCTTGGGGGGGACAGGGTCGGAAAGAGCTTTCTTT

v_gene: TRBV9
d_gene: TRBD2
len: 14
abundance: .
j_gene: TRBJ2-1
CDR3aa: CASSMTSGFNEQFF
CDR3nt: TGTGCCAGCAGCATGACTAGCGGATTTAATGAGCAGTTCTTC

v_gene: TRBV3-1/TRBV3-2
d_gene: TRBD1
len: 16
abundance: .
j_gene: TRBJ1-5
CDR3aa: CASSQDQGQATSTQHF
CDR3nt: TGTGCCAGCAGCCAAGATCAGGGACAGGCTACATCGACCCAGCATTTT

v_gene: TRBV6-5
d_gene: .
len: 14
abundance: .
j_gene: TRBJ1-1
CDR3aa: CASSPRDYGTEAFF
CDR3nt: TGTGCCAGCAGCCCCCGGGACTATGGCACTGAAGCTTTCTTT

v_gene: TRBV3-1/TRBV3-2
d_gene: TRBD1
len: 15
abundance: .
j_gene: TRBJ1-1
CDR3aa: CASSQLSQGATEAFF
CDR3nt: TGTGCCAGCAGCCAACTGTCACAGGGGGCGACTGAAGCTTTCTTT

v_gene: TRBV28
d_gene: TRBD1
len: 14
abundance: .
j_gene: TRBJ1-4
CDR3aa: CASSSADRNEKLFF
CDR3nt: TGTGCCAGCAGTTCGGCGGACAGGAATGAAAAACTGTTTTTT

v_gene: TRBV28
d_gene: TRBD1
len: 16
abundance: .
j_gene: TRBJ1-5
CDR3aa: CASRPSTGGRGQPQHF
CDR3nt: TGTGCCAGCAGACCTTCGACAGGGGGCAGAGGTCAGCCCCAGCATTTT

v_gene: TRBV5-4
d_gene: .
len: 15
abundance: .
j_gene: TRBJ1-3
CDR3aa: CASSSAGTSGNTIYF
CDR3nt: TGTGCCAGCAGCTCAGCCGGGACTTCTGGAAACACCATATATTTT

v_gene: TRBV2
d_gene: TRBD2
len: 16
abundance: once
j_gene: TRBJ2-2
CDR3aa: CASTTGLAGEAGELFF
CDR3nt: TGTGCCAGCACCACCGGACTAGCGGGAGAGGCCGGGGAGCTGTTTTTT

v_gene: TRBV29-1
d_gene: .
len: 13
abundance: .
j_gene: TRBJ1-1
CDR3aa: CSVSPGRYTEAFF
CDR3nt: TGCAGCGTTAGTCCGGGGAGGTACACTGAAGCTTTCTTT

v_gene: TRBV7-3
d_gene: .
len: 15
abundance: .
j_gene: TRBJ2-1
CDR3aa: CASRRTESSYNEQFF
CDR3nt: TGTGCCAGCAGGCGGACTGAGAGCTCCTACAATGAGCAGTTCTTC

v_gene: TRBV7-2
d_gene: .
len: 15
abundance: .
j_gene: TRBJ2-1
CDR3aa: CASSQGLAHYNEQFF
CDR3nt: TGTGCCAGCAGCCAAGGCCTAGCGCATTACAATGAGCAGTTCTTC

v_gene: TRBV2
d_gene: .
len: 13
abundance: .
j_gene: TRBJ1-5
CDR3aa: CASSESQNQPQHF
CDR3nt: TGTGCCAGCAGTGAATCCCAAAATCAGCCCCAGCATTTT

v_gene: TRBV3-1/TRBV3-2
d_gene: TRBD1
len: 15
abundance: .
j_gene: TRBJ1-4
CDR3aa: CASSPFQGAGEKLFF
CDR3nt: TGTGCCAGCAGCCCCTTCCAGGGGGCAGGAGAAAAACTGTTTTTT

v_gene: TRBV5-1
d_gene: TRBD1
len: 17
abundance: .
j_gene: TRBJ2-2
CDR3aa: CASTKIDRGHDTGELFF
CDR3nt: TGCGCCAGCACCAAGATAGACAGGGGTCACGACACCGGGGAGCTGTTTTTT

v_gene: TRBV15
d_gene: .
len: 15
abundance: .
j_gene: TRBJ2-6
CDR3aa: CATSRDLGRANVLTF
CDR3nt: TGTGCCACCAGCAGAGATCTGGGGCGAGCCAACGTCCTGACTTTC

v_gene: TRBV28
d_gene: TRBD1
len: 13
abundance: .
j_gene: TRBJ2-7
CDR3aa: CASRRQGPYEQYF
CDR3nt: TGTGCCAGCAGGAGACAGGGGCCCTACGAGCAGTACTTC

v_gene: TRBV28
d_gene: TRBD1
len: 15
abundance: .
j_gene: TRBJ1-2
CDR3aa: CASSPGQGVDYGYTF
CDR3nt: TGTGCCAGCAGTCCCGGACAGGGGGTGGACTATGGCTACACCTTC